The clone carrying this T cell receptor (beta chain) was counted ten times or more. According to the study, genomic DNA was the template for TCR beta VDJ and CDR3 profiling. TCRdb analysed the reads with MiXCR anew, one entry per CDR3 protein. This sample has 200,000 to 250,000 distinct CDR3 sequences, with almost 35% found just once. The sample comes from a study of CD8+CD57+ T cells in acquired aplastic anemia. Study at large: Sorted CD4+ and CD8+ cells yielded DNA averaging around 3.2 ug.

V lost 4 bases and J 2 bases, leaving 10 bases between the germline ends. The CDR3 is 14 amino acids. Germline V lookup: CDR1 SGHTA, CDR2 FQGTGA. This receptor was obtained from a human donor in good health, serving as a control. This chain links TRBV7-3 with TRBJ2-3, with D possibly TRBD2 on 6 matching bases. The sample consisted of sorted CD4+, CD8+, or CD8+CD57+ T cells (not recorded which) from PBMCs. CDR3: CASSSAGLTDTQYF. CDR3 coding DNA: TGTGCCAGCAGCTCGGCGGGACTCACAGATACGCAGTATTTT.